The 11 T cell receptor beta chains presented below share a single source sample, sequenced in a study of control samples from healthy donors and cancer patients. TCRdb keeps only in-frame clones here, not all; method: immunoSEQ multiplex PCR. The sample shows about 83,000 clones, 91% of them seen only once. Sequencing was carried out using blood. The receptor set was obtained from a man under 40 in good health.

V and J are TRBV5-4 and TRBJ1-6; 7 nucleotides align to TRBD1. The CDR3 is made up of 15 amino acids. The V gene end was trimmed by 1 base and the J gene end by 7 bases; junction bases not matched to a gene: 5. The germline V gene has CDR1 SGHNT and CDR2 YYREEE (reference sequence). This CDR3 reads CASSLQGVGNSPLHF. The CDR3 DNA is TGTGCCAGCAGCTTGCAGGGGGTGGGAAATTCACCCCTCCACTTT.

The chain has TRBV4-1 and TRBJ2-7; 14 bases line up with TRBD2. CDR3 length equals 16 residues. From germline, CDR1 is MGHRA and CDR2 YSYEKL. The junction had 4 bases not matched to a gene; V was cut back by 2 bases and J by 4 bases. CDR3 in DNA: TGCGCCAGCAGCCAAAGCGGGACTAGCGGGAGATACGAGCAGTACTTC. This sequence encodes CASSQSGTSGRYEQYF.

This chain joins TRBV6-5 and TRBJ2-7; 7 bases map to TRBD1. The germline V gene has CDR1 MNHEY and CDR2 SVGAGI. With 6 bases clipped from V and 2 bases from J, the junction kept 7 bases outside the gene matches. The CDR3 has 14 amino acids. The CDR3 here is CASSWTGPPYEQYF. Here the CDR3 DNA reads TGTGCCAGCAGCTGGACAGGTCCTCCCTACGAGCAGTACTTC.

This sequence joins TRBV6-5 and TRBJ2-7; no firm D call. The germline V gene has CDR1 MNHEY and CDR2 SVGAGI. The V end was cut by 4 bases, the J end by 6 bases, with 7 bases between. The CDR3 is 11 residues long. The CDR3: CASSLNGEQYF. CDR3 bases: TGTGCCAGCAGTTTGAACGGCGAGCAGTACTTC.

The V gene is TRBV27, the J gene TRBJ1-5; no reliable D call. V gave up 4 bases and J gave up 10 bases, with 8 bases separating them. In germline, CDR1 is MNHEY, CDR2 SMNVEV (reference sequence). The CDR3 consists of 11 residues. The DNA of the CDR3 is TGTGCCAGCAGTTACCCCGTACCCCAGCATTTT. Translating gives CASSYPVPQHF.

The V call is TRBV6-1, the J call TRBJ2-5; TRBD2 aligns across 9 bases. CDR1 is MNHNS, CDR2 SASEGT, per germline. With V trimmed by 3 bases and J by 5 bases, 10 bases remained unmatched. The CDR3 sequence is 16 residues long. CDR3 protein: CASSDGTAGGRETQYF. Here the CDR3 DNA reads TGTGCCAGCAGTGACGGCACAGCGGGGGGCCGGGAGACCCAGTACTTC.

This clone was found a few times. CDR3 protein: CASSPGGDLGGYEQYF. CDR3 DNA: TGTGCCAGCAGCCCCGGAGGGGATCTTGGTGGCTACGAGCAGTACTTC. V usage is TRBV5-4 and J usage is TRBJ2-7; TRBD2 is a possible D gene (6 bases). The CDR3 runs to 16 residues. Trimming took off 4 bases at V and 3 bases at J, with 20 bases between the two ends. The V gene's germline CDR1 is SGHNT and CDR2 YYREEE (reference sequence).

This sequence joins TRBV2 and TRBJ2-1; 12 bases map to TRBD2. Germline V lookup: CDR1 SNHLY, CDR2 FYNNEI. This CDR3 comprises 16 residues. V was pared by 7 bases and J by 2 bases, with 6 bases of the junction left unmatched. The CDR3 DNA reads TGTGCCAGCATCAAAGGACTAGCGGGAACCTACAATGAGCAGTTCTTC. Amino acids: CASIKGLAGTYNEQFF.

The chain combines TRBV27 with TRBJ2-1, with 9 bases aligning to TRBD2. CDR3 length equals 15 residues. CDR1 is MNHEY, CDR2 SMNVEV, per germline (reference sequence). The V gene end was trimmed by 0 bases and the J gene end by 7 bases; junction bases not matched to a gene: 4. CDR3 residues: CASSLSSGGENEQFF. The CDR3 nucleotides read TGTGCCAGCAGTTTATCTAGCGGGGGAGAAAATGAGCAGTTCTTC.

The CDR3: CASSQEALIVPSDEQFF. CDR3 DNA sequence: TGTGCCAGCAGCCAAGAAGCGCTAATAGTTCCTTCCGATGAGCAGTTCTTC. V usage is TRBV4-2 and J usage is TRBJ2-1; D unclear. Germline V lookup: CDR1 LGHNA, CDR2 YNFKEQ. The CDR3 totals 17 residues. V gave up 0 bases and J gave up 8 bases, with 20 bases separating them.

The chain couples TRBV29-1 to TRBJ1-2; D remains ambiguous. This CDR3 is 15 amino acids long. Germline loops: CDR1 SQVTM, CDR2 ANQGSEA. V lost 3 bases and J lost 6, with 20 bases in between. CDR3: CSVEGRSIAHHGYTF. CDR3 nucleotides: TGCAGCGTTGAGGGAAGGTCGATAGCGCACCATGGCTACACCTTC.